The 13 T cell receptor beta chains reported below all come from one sample, sequenced in a study of T-cell memory formation after mild COVID-19. TCRdb analysed the 5' RACE reads with MiXCR anew, one entry per CDR3 protein. The sample yields 130,000 to 150,000 distinct CDR3 sequences, 15% to 20% seen once. Sequencing used PBMCs or a T cell subset sorted from them (not recorded which). The receptors were sampled from an adult woman who had mild COVID-19 (a few samples of this study predate the infection). Cell type and time point are not known.

This clonotype was found many times. This chain uses TRBV24-1 with TRBJ2-1; D remains ambiguous. The germline gives CDR1 KGHDR, CDR2 SFDVKD. This CDR3 spans 15 amino acids. Trimming shortened V by 3 bases and J by 0 bases, and 8 bases separated the two germline ends. CDR3 DNA sequence: TGTGCCACCAGTGATCCAACGCTCTCCTACAATGAGCAGTTCTTC. The encoded protein is CATSDPTLSYNEQFF.

The J gene is TRBJ2-3, the V gene TRBV4-2; D unclear. V lost 6 bases to trimming and J lost 7 bases, with 14 bases between them. Germline-derived CDR1 and CDR2 are LGHNA and YNFKEQ. The CDR3 contains 13 residues. The CDR3 protein is CASRRENPNTQYF. In nucleotides, the CDR3 is TGTGCCAGCAGAAGGGAAAATCCAAATACGCAGTATTTT.

The V gene is TRBV30, the J gene TRBJ1-3; D ambiguous. The CDR3 extends over 14 amino acids. V was trimmed by 4 bases and J by 4 bases, leaving 14 bases between them. Germline V gene sequence: CDR1 GTSNPN, CDR2 SVGIG (reference sequence). In nucleotides, the CDR3 is TGTGCCTGGAAGAATCCAACGAGGGGAAACACCATATATTTT. Residues: CAWKNPTRGNTIYF. Looking up the rest from reference TRBV30 and TRBJ1-3 gives the full variable domain: SQTIHQWPATLVQPVGSPLSLECTVEGTSNPNLYWYRQAAGRGLQLLFYSVGIGQISSEVPQNLSASRPQDRQFILSSKKLLLSDSGFYLCAWKNPTRGNTIYFGEGSWLTVV.

This clonotype has more than one count but fewer than ten. V usage is TRBV24-1 and J usage is TRBJ2-1, with 10 bases identical to TRBD2. Germline V gene sequence: CDR1 KGHDR, CDR2 SFDVKD. J gave up 0 bases and V 6 bases, and 4 bases lay outside the gene matches. The CDR3 has 16 residues. The CDR3: CATSTSGTSSYNEQFF. CDR3 sequence (DNA): TGTGCCACCAGTACTAGCGGGACGAGCTCCTACAATGAGCAGTTCTTC.

This clonotype was picked up a small number of times. The chain links TRBV10-3 to TRBJ1-1; no firm D call. Germline V CDR1 and CDR2: ENHRY, SYGVKD. V lost 8 bases and J 3 bases, leaving 13 bases between the germline ends. The CDR3 has 13 residues. The CDR3 region has the DNA TGTGCCATCCAGCCGACACGGGACACTGAAGCTTTCTTT. It translates to CAIQPTRDTEAFF.

The chain uses TRBV7-9 and TRBJ1-1, with D possibly matching TRBD1 (5 bases). Germline-derived CDR1 and CDR2 are SEHNR and FQNEAQ (reference sequence). Trimming removed 5 bases at V and 3 bases at J, with 13 bases between. This CDR3 has 14 residues. CDR3 in amino acids: CASSHVGRDTEAFF. CDR3 nucleotides: TGTGCCAGCAGCCACGTAGGCAGGGACACTGAAGCTTTCTTT.

To note about this clonotype: Relative to the germline gene, one junction end is altered; a read error may explain this. The chain employs TRBV18 and TRBJ2-6, with TRBD1 as a possible D gene (6 bases). The CDR3 runs 15 residues. Germline V gene lookup returns CDR1 KGHSH and CDR2 LQKENI. The CDR3 here is CARSPQGTGANVLTF. The DNA of the CDR3 is TGTGCCAGATCACCCCAGGGGACTGGGGCCAACGTCCTGACTTTC.

The CDR3 DNA follows: TGTGCCACCAGTGGTCCCCTGGCGCCATCCCATGAGCAGTTCTTC. Residues: CATSGPLAPSHEQFF. V and J are TRBV24-1 and TRBJ2-1; D remains unclear. The V and J ends lost 5 bases and 8 bases respectively, with 18 bases between them. Germline values: CDR1 KGHDR, CDR2 SFDVKD. The CDR3 runs to 15 residues.

A note on this clonotype: The junction does not match germline at one end; this may be a read error. The chain couples TRBV7-8 to TRBJ2-5; maybe TRBD2 (5 bases). The germline V gene has CDR1 SGHVS and CDR2 FQNEAQ. The CDR3 is made up of 14 amino acids. CDR3: CASSLVRTDSLSTF. CDR3 DNA: TGTGCCAGCAGCTTAGTCCGTACGGACTCTCTATCTACCTTC.

For the CDR3, the DNA is TGCGCCAGCAGCTTGGGCGAGCGGGGGAGCACAGATACGCAGTATTTT. Protein sequence: CASSLGERGSTDTQYF. The rearrangement links TRBV5-1 to TRBJ2-3; 8 bases map to TRBD2. Germline lookup yields CDR1 SGHRS and CDR2 YFSETQ. This CDR3 has 16 residues. With 0 bases clipped from V and 0 bases from J, the junction kept 3 bases outside the gene matches.

This clonotype was picked up many times. This chain joins TRBV5-8 and TRBJ2-2; 14 positions match TRBD2. J was trimmed by 0 bases and V by 4 bases; bases with no gene match: 8. The CDR3 has 19 amino acids. Germline CDR1 is SGHTS and CDR2 is YDEGEE. CDR3 nucleotide sequence: TGTGCCAGCAGCCCGGGACTAGCGGGAGCCTGGGCGAACACCGGGGAGCTGTTTTTT. It encodes CASSPGLAGAWANTGELFF.

This clonotype was recorded at least ten times. V usage is TRBV7-8 and J usage is TRBJ2-5, with 8 nucleotides matching TRBD2. CDR1 is SGHVS and CDR2 is FQNEAQ in the germline V gene. V lost 4 bases and J lost 4; bases outside the gene matches: 11. This CDR3 spans 16 amino acids. As DNA, the CDR3 is TGTGCCAGCAGCTCCGGAGCCGGGAGGGCCTTAGAGACCCAGTACTTC. Protein sequence: CASSSGAGRALETQYF.

CDR3 sequence: CASGLAGFYNEQFF. The CDR3 bases are TGTGCCAGCGGGCTAGCGGGGTTCTACAATGAGCAGTTCTTC. The chain links TRBV11-2 to TRBJ2-1; TRBD2 agrees at 9 bases. The CDR3 loop spans 14 amino acids. V was clipped by 8 bases and J by 3 bases; unmatched bases: 5. The germline gives CDR1 SGHAT, CDR2 FQNNGV.